This T cell receptor beta chain is from a study of T cell responses to AZD1222 COVID-19 vaccine. About the research overall: Whether given at about 4 or about 12 weeks, second doses were pooled.

Trimming took off 1 base at V and 3 bases at J, with 3 bases between the two ends. Germline CDR1 MNHNS, CDR2 SASEGT. This CDR3 comprises 12 residues. Study-level points and caveats: Only after the peak T cell response were repertoires sampled. White British people made up most donors, females outnumbered males, and clonal diversity was possibly underestimated. At baseline, just five to seven AZD1222 recipients tested seropositive.

Generated by immunoSEQ multiplex PCR, the TCRdb table keeps only in-frame clones and is missing some. The sample lists over 110,000 clones; roughly 92% were seen once. As for this clone: The antigen remains unidentified.

Source: peripheral blood, taken on day 0 of AZD1222 vaccination. The sequence was collected from an adult in good health. The chain combines TRBV6-1 with TRBJ1-1, with D uncertain. This CDR3 is CASSEGYTEAFF. The CDR3 DNA follows: TGTGCCAGCAGTGAAGGCTACACTGAAGCTTTCTTT.